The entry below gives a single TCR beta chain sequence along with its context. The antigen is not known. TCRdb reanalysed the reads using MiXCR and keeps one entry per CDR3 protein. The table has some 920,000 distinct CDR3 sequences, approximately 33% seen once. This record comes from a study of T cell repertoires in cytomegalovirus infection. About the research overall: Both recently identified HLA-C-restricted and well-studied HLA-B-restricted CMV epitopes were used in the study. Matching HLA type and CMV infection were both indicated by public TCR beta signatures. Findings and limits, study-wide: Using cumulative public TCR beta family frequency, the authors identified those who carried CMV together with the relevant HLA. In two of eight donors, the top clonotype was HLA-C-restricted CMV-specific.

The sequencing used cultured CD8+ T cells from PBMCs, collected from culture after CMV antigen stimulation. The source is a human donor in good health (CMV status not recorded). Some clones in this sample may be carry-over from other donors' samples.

In nucleotides, the CDR3 is TGTGCCAGCAGTCAAAGGGACAGAATGAACACTGAAGCTTTCTTT. This codes for CASSQRDRMNTEAFF. The gene calls are TRBV6-8 and TRBJ1-1, with TRBD1 identical over 7 bases. This CDR3 has 15 amino acids. J gave up 0 bases and V 5 bases, and 6 bases lay outside the gene matches. CDR1 and CDR2 from the germline V gene are MNHGY and SAAAGT.